The rows below give T cell receptor beta chains drawn from one sample of a study of OX40 agonist ivuxolimab in advanced cancers. The method was immunoSEQ multiplex PCR; TCRdb's version includes in-frame clones alone and lacks a portion of them. The profile shows approximately 74,000 clones, 70% to 90% of them singletons. This specimen was CD4+ or CD8+ T cells sorted from blood, taken in a trial of the OX40 agonist ivuxolimab. The receptors derive from an adult with an advanced solid tumor such as melanoma, head and neck, liver or kidney cancer. CDR3s include the opening cysteine and the closing phenylalanine or tryptophan. Fields, in order: V gene, D gene, clone size, J gene, CDR3 DNA, CDR3 protein. D genes are given only for firm matches. Clone sizes are given selectively: once, few, many, or a class where the clone is expanded.

TRBV2,TRBD2,.,TRBJ2-5,TGTGCCAGCAGTCAGGGACTAGCTGGAGAGACCCAGTACTTC,CASSQGLAGETQYF
TRBV19,.,.,TRBJ2-6,TGTGCCAGTAGCGACCAGGGGAGCTCTGGGGCCAACGTCCTGACTTTC,CASSDQGSSGANVLTF
TRBV7-9,TRBD2,.,TRBJ2-2,TGTGCCAGCAGCCACAACAGACTAGCCTCGAACACCGGGGAGCTGTTTTTT,CASSHNRLASNTGELFF
TRBV11-2,.,.,TRBJ2-2,TGTGCCAGCACAGAGACAGCCGGGGAGCTGTTTTTT,CASTETAGELFF
TRBV7-8,.,.,TRBJ1-3,TGTGCCAGCAGATTTGGACAGACCAGCTCTGGAAACACCATATATTTT,CASRFGQTSSGNTIYF
TRBV25-1,.,.,TRBJ1-3,TGTGCCAGCGAGATGGGCTCAGGAAACACCATATATTTT,CASEMGSGNTIYF
TRBV2,.,.,TRBJ2-1,TGTGCCAGCAATCCGGGAATCCCCTACAATGAGCAGTTCTTC,CASNPGIPYNEQFF
TRBV6-5,.,.,TRBJ1-5,TGTGCCAGCAGCCCCGACGGCCTAAATCAGCCCCAGCATTTT,CASSPDGLNQPQHF
TRBV28,.,.,TRBJ2-1,TGTGCCACCAAAAGGGGGGGCTCCTACAATGAGCAGTTCTTC,CATKRGGSYNEQFF
TRBV5-4,.,.,TRBJ1-1,TGTGCCAGCAGCTTGGGAAGCGGCCCGTGGACTGAAGCCTTCTTT,CASSLGSGPWTEAFF
TRBV29-1,.,.,TRBJ2-1,TGCAGCGCTTACCCTGGCACCTACAATGAGCAGTTCTTC,CSAYPGTYNEQFF
TRBV7-5,.,.,TRBJ2-7,TGTGTCAGAAGCTTAGAAGGGCGGGACGTCGCCTACGAGCAGTACTTC,CVRSLEGRDVAYEQYF
TRBV19,.,.,TRBJ2-6,TGTGCCAGTAGCCGGGGGCGATTCACGATCTCTGGGGCCAACGTCCTGACTTTC,CASSRGRFTISGANVLTF
TRBV7-7,.,.,TRBJ2-1,TGTGCCAGCGGGAGATCCCCCTACAATGAGCAGTTCTTC,CASGRSPYNEQFF
TRBV2,TRBD1,.,TRBJ1-3,TGTGCCAGCAGGGGCCAGGGGGCGCGAGGAAACACCATATATTTT,CASRGQGARGNTIYF
TRBV6-6,.,.,TRBJ1-1,TGTGCCAGCACAGGGCTGTACACTGAAGCTTTCTTT,CASTGLYTEAFF
TRBV7-3,.,.,TRBJ2-7,TGTGCCAGCAGCTTAAATTCGGGGGTCCTGGACGAGCAGTACTTC,CASSLNSGVLDEQYF
TRBV10-3,.,.,TRBJ2-3,TGTGCCATCAGTGACGGGCGCAGGGACACAGATACGCAGTATTTT,CAISDGRRDTDTQYF
TRBV4-2,TRBD2,few,TRBJ2-7,TGTGCCAGCAGCCAAGATCTAGCGGCCTCCTACGAGCAGTACTTC,CASSQDLAASYEQYF
TRBV6-1,TRBD1,.,TRBJ2-7,TGTGCCAGCAGGATGACAGGGTACGAGCAGTACTTC,CASRMTGYEQYF
TRBV19,TRBD2,.,TRBJ2-3,TGTGCCAGGGCGGGCGCGACTAGCGGCTCCATTGGCACAGATACGCAGTATTTT,CARAGATSGSIGTDTQYF
TRBV11-2,.,.,TRBJ2-5,TGTGCCAGCAGCTTGGGAGGCAGTGGGATACAAGAGACCCAGTACTTC,CASSLGGSGIQETQYF
TRBV7-2,.,.,TRBJ2-7,TGTGCCAGCAGCCGCTTAACGGCAGCACACGAGCAGTACTTC,CASSRLTAAHEQYF
TRBV11-2,.,.,TRBJ1-3,TGTGCCAGCAGCTTAACAGGTGCTGGAAACACCATATATTTT,CASSLTGAGNTIYF
TRBV5-4,.,.,TRBJ2-7,TGTGCCAGCAGCCGCCGACAAGGCCACGAGCAGTACTTC,CASSRRQGHEQYF
TRBV2,.,.,TRBJ1-1,TGTGCCAGCAGTTCCGAGACACATGGACAGGAAGCTTTCTTT,CASSSETHGQEAFF
TRBV11-3,.,.,TRBJ1-1,TGTGCCAGCAGCTTATTTGTCAGCACTGAAGCTTTCTTT,CASSLFVSTEAFF
TRBV5-4,TRBD2,.,TRBJ2-3,TGTGCCAGCAGCTCTCGGACTAGCCGCGGCTCCGATACGCAGTATTTT,CASSSRTSRGSDTQYF
TRBV18,.,once,TRBJ1-1,TGTGCCAGCTCACCCTTGAGCCTCGGTTTACTGAACACTGAAGCTTTCTTT,CASSPLSLGLLNTEAFF
TRBV7-9,.,.,TRBJ2-5,TGTGCCAGCAGCCTCTATTTGGAGACCCAGTACTTC,CASSLYLETQYF
TRBV6-5,.,.,TRBJ1-1,TGTGCCAGCAGTTACGAGACTGAAGCTTTCTTT,CASSYETEAFF
TRBV11-1,TRBD2,.,TRBJ2-1,TGTGCCAGCAGCTCCGGACTAGCGGGAGGGGGTATTGAGCAGTTCTTC,CASSSGLAGGGIEQFF
TRBV18,TRBD2,.,TRBJ2-3,TGTGCCAGCTCGCCTACTAGCGGGGGCACAGATACGCAGTATTTT,CASSPTSGGTDTQYF
TRBV19,.,.,TRBJ1-3,TGTGCCAGTAGTCAGGGTACCGGAAACACCATATATTTT,CASSQGTGNTIYF
TRBV5-6,.,.,TRBJ2-3,TGTGCCAGCAGCCCACCAGGGGGGGTAACAGATACGCAGTATTTT,CASSPPGGVTDTQYF
TRBV7-8,.,.,TRBJ2-2,TGTGCCAGCAGCTTAGGAGGCGGGTACACCGGGGAGCTGTTTTTT,CASSLGGGYTGELFF
TRBV5-1,.,.,TRBJ1-4,TGCGCCAGCAGGCACGAAAGGGACACAAGACGGTTAAGTGATGAAAAACTGTTTTTT,CASRHERDTRRLSDEKLFF
TRBV5-1,TRBD2,.,TRBJ2-5,TGCGCCAGCAGCTTCCCGGGGGGAGAGACCCAGTACTTC,CASSFPGGETQYF
TRBV2,TRBD2,.,TRBJ2-4,TGTGCCAGCAGGCGGGGGACGGGCGAAAACATTCAGTACTTC,CASRRGTGENIQYF
TRBV29-1,.,.,TRBJ2-2,TGCAGCGTTGAACCGGGGGGCGCCGGCGGGGAGCTGTTTTTT,CSVEPGGAGGELFF
TRBV7-8,.,.,TRBJ2-5,TGTGCCAGCAGCCACGGTACAGCGGAGACCCAGTACTTC,CASSHGTAETQYF
TRBV14,TRBD1,.,TRBJ1-2,TGTGCCAGCAGGCGTTCCGGGACAGTCTATGGCTACACCTTC,CASRRSGTVYGYTF
TRBV5-1,.,.,TRBJ1-5,TGCGCCAGCAGCTTGGGGGCCAATCAGCCCCAGCATTTT,CASSLGANQPQHF
TRBV5-4,TRBD2,.,TRBJ2-3,TGTGCCAGCAGCCAAGTAGATTCCCTAGCGGGGGGCACGCAGTATTTT,CASSQVDSLAGGTQYF
TRBV18,.,.,TRBJ1-2,TGTGCCAGCTCACCACCGGGGGGAATGATGTTCTATGGCTACACCTTC,CASSPPGGMMFYGYTF
TRBV7-2,.,.,TRBJ1-2,TGTGCCAGCACCCTGGGGGGCGGCTACACCTTC,CASTLGGGYTF